Sequencing of this T cell receptor (beta chain) was carried out in a study of naive and memory T cell subsets. Germline lookup yields CDR1 KGHSH and CDR2 LQKENI. This CDR3 comprises 17 residues. V was trimmed by 1 base and J by 0 bases, leaving 10 bases between them. Both TRBC1 and TRBC2 were covered by a beta constant-region primer of two equimolar oligonucleotides. One entry per CDR3 protein results from TCRdb running MiXCR on the UMI-ligation and nested PCR reads. The data contain 140,000 to 150,000 distinct CDR3 sequences, 15% to 20% of them seen just once; the ten biggest clones take up 0.14% to 0.15%. In the case of this clonotype: The target antigen is unknown.

Study conclusions and caveats: Activation and differentiation may alter RNA-based TCR counts.

After the first PCR, alpha and beta chain libraries were processed separately. CD4+ T cell IFNgamma after overnight CMV lysate exposure gave donor CMV status. Material: naive CD4+ T cells from blood. V gene TRBV18 combines with J gene TRBJ1-6; no clear D. The sequence derives from a human donor in good health. The CDR3 sequence is CASSPQAESSYNSPLHF. Written as DNA, the CDR3 is TGTGCCAGCTCACCACAGGCCGAGAGCTCCTATAATTCACCCCTCCACTTT.